The following is a TCR beta chain sequence with its context. The sample comes from a study of cytomegalovirus exposure and HLA in healthy donors. The PCR used 60 Vbeta and 13 Jbeta primers. The method was immunoSEQ multiplex PCR; TCRdb's version includes in-frame clones alone and lacks a portion of them. Of about 120,000 clones detected, roughly 73% appear once; the ten largest clones hold roughly 0.92%. The CDR3 spans 13 residues. The chain links TRBV21-1 to TRBJ1-4; TRBD1, as called in the table, went unchecked against the DNA. TRBV21-1 is flagged as a pseudogene. Sequencing input: PBMCs. The clonotype was recovered from a woman between 25 and 40 years old in good health and CMV-seronegative. This chain's CDR3 is CASSKETHEKLFF. The CDR3 DNA reads TGTGCCAGCAGCAAAGAGACACATGAAAAACTGTTTTTT.